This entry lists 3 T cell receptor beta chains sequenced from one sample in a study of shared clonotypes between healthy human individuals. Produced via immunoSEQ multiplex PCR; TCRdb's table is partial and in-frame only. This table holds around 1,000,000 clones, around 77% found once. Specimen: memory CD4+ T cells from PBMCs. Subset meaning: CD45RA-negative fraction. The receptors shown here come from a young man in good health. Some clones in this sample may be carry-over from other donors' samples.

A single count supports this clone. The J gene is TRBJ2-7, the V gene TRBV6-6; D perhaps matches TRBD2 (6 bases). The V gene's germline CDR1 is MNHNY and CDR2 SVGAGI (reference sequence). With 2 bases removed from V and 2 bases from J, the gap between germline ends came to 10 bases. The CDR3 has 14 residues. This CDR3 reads CASSYAGPPYEQYF. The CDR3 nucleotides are TGTGCCAGCAGTTACGCGGGACCGCCCTACGAGCAGTACTTC.

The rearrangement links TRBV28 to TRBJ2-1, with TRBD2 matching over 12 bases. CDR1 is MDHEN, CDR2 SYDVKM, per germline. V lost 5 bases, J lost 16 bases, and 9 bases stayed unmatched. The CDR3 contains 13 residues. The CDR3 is CASSPRLAGDPFF. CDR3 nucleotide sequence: TGTGCCAGCAGTCCCAGACTAGCGGGAGATCCCTTCTTC.

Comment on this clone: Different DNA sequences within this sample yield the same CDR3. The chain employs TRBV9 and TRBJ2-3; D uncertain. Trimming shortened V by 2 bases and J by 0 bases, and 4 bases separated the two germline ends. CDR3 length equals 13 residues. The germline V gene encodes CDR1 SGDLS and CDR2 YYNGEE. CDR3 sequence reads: CASSVDSTDTQYF. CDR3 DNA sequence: TGTGCCAGCAGCGTTGATAGCACAGATACGCAGTATTTT. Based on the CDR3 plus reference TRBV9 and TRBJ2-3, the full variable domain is DSGVTQTPKHLITATGQRVTLRCSPRSGDLSVYWYQQSLDQGLQFLIQYYNGEERAKGNILERFSAQQFPDLHSELNLSSLELGDSALYFCASSVDSTDTQYFGPGTRLTVL.